This TCR beta chain came from a study of blood T cell repertoires in COVID-19. Some clones are missing from TCRdb's copy, which holds only in-frame ones; the method was immunoSEQ multiplex PCR. The repertoire holds about 67,000 clones, with roughly 82% as singletons. This receptor was taken from a human donor in a cohort sampled during active COVID-19. The sample taken for sequencing was peripheral blood.

This chain's CDR3 is CATSTRLWGDYNEQFF. DNA for the CDR3: TGTGCCACCAGCACCCGACTTTGGGGGGACTACAATGAGCAGTTCTTC. The chain combines TRBV15 with TRBJ2-1, with a tentative D call TRBD2 (6 bases). Between the trimmed V and J ends, which lost 4 bases and 3 bases, there was a span of 16 bases. The CDR3 totals 16 residues. Germline loops: CDR1 LNHNV, CDR2 YYDKDF (reference sequence).